Each of the 10 T cell receptor beta chains below was sequenced from the same sample in a study of early T cells in non-severe SARS-CoV-2 infection. TCRdb reprocessed the 5' RACE reads via MiXCR and lists one record per CDR3 protein. The sample carries roughly 72,000 distinct CDR3 sequences, around 13% recorded once. Sequences were obtained from whole blood. The receptors shown here come from an adult who was a healthcare worker with PCR-confirmed SARS-CoV-2 infection or an uninfected control (not recorded which).

This clonotype appeared many times. The chain links TRBV7-6 to TRBJ2-1, with TRBD2 matching over 14 bases. The CDR3 length is 15 residues. Trimming took 2 bases from V and 8 from J; bases not matched to a gene: 2. The germline V gene encodes CDR1 SGHVS and CDR2 FNYEAQ. CDR3 DNA: TGTGCCAGCAGCTTAATGGGACTAGCGGGAGATGAGCAGTTCTTC. Amino acids: CASSLMGLAGDEQFF.

The V and J genes are TRBV11-2 and TRBJ2-7; D possibly matches TRBD1 or TRBD2 (5 bases each). The V gene lost 6 bases and the J gene lost 6 bases, with 12 bases spanning the gap. The germline V gene encodes CDR1 SGHAT and CDR2 FQNNGV. The length of the CDR3 is 12 residues. The CDR3, as DNA: TGTGCCAGCAGTCGACGGGACCCCGAGCAGTACTTC. Translation gives CASSRRDPEQYF.

This clonotype has a count of ten or more. This rearrangement joins TRBV5-5 to TRBJ1-1, with D hard to call. Deletions cut 0 bases from V and 0 bases from J, with 6 bases between. This CDR3 spans 14 amino acids. Germline values: CDR1 SGHKS, CDR2 YYEKEE (reference sequence). CDR3 bases: TGTGCCAGCAGCTTGGGTTCAGTGAACACTGAAGCTTTCTTT. Its protein product is CASSLGSVNTEAFF.

The sample holds many counts of this clonotype. The rearrangement uses TRBV14 and TRBJ2-1; a weak D match, TRBD2 (5 bases). Germline CDR1 and CDR2: SGHDN and FVKESK. This CDR3 has 17 residues. The ends were cut back, 3 bases at V and 4 bases at J, with 19 bases in the middle. CDR3 residues: CASSQPRPRGMYNEQFF. DNA for the CDR3: TGTGCCAGCAGCCAGCCCAGGCCCCGAGGGATGTACAATGAGCAGTTCTTC.

Remarks on this clonotype: Germline and junction disagree at one end, which may indicate a read error. The genes are TRBV29-1 and TRBJ1-1; D uncertain. The V gene's germline CDR1 is SQVTM and CDR2 ANQGSEA. The CDR3 contains 12 residues. The CDR3 sequence is CSVKDLNTEAFF. The CDR3 nucleotides are TGCAGCGTTAAAGATCTGAACACTGAAGCTTTCTTT.

V usage is TRBV2 and J usage is TRBJ1-6; 7 bases are a match to TRBD1. The CDR3 has 16 residues. Germline V lookup: CDR1 SNHLY, CDR2 FYNNEI. J was trimmed by 5 bases and V by 2 bases; bases with no gene match: 6. CDR3: CASSERPGGDNSPLHF. The DNA for the CDR3 is TGTGCCAGCAGTGAACGGCCAGGGGGGGATAATTCACCCCTCCACTTT.

The J gene is TRBJ2-7, the V gene TRBV4-3; D may be TRBD2 (6 bases). The ends were cut back, 0 bases at V and 1 base at J, with 13 bases in the middle. Germline loops: CDR1 LGHNA, CDR2 YSLEER. The CDR3 extends over 16 amino acids. CDR3 in amino acids: CASSQDRGSGSYEQYF. The DNA for the CDR3 is TGCGCCAGCAGCCAAGATCGTGGTAGCGGATCCTACGAGCAGTACTTC.

This clonotype was detected ten times or more. This chain uses TRBV3-1 with TRBJ2-7, with 12 bases lining up with TRBD1. Germline-derived CDR1 and CDR2 are LGHDT and YNNKEL (reference sequence). With V trimmed by 4 bases and J by 3 bases, 7 bases remained unmatched. The CDR3 has 16 amino acids. The DNA of the CDR3 is TGTGCCAGCAGCCGTAGGGACAGGGGGCCTTACTACGAGCAGTACTTC. It yields the protein CASSRRDRGPYYEQYF.

This clonotype was seen only a few times. The V gene is TRBV9, the J gene TRBJ1-6, with a weak D call TRBD1 (5 bases). The germline CDR1 and CDR2 sequences are SGDLS and YYNGEE. V dropped 0 bases and J dropped 9 bases, with 16 bases sitting between them. The CDR3 contains 16 residues. As DNA, the CDR3 is TGTGCCAGCAGCGTAGTAGCAGGGTACGAAGGTTCACCCCTCCACTTT. Translating gives CASSVVAGYEGSPLHF.

This clonotype was picked up a small number of times. This chain links TRBV14 with TRBJ2-5; 9 positions agree with TRBD1. The CDR3 extends over 16 amino acids. Trimming took 3 bases from V and 1 from J; bases not matched to a gene: 6. Germline lookup yields CDR1 SGHDN and CDR2 FVKESK. The CDR3 DNA follows: TGTGCCAGCAGCCATTGGGGGACAGGGCCCCAAGAGACCCAGTACTTC. It encodes CASSHWGTGPQETQYF.